Below, 5 T cell receptor beta chains from the same sample are listed, as sequenced in a study of response to subunit inactivated influenza vaccine. A single record per CDR3 protein comes from TCRdb applying MiXCR to the RT-PCR reads. The table has about 160,000 distinct CDR3 sequences, approximately 10% seen once. The sequenced sample was non-naive T cells sorted from PBMCs, obtained 45 days after vaccination. Source of these receptors: a man in his fifties who received an inactivated influenza vaccine.

Only a few counts were recorded for this clonotype. The rearrangement links TRBV6-4 to TRBJ2-1; 10 nucleotides agree with TRBD2. The CDR3 has 21 amino acids. Trimming cost V 2 bases and J 8 bases; bases outside gene matches: 24. Per the germline V gene, CDR1 is MRHNA and CDR2 is SNTAGT. CDR3 nucleotides: TGTGCCAGCAGTGACCCCCAACCGGGACTAGCGCAGGTCTCGTTTGCGCATGAGCAGTTCTTC. Residues: CASSDPQPGLAQVSFAHEQFF.

For this clonotype: Given a much more abundant clone one base away, this may be a read error. J is TRBJ2-4 and V is TRBV12-3 or TRBV12-4; 7 bases agree with TRBD1. V shed 6 bases, J shed 9 bases, and the junction held 11 bases outside the gene matches. The CDR3 is 14 amino acids. CDR3 protein: CASSYGQAMGIQYF. CDR3 coding DNA: TGTGCCAGCAGCTATGGACAGGCGATGGGCATTCAGTACTTC.

Only a few counts were recorded for this clonotype. The genes are TRBV3-1 and TRBJ2-1; TRBD1 aligns across 9 bases. CDR1 is LGHDT and CDR2 is YNNKEL in the germline V gene (reference sequence). CDR3 length: 14 residues. After removal of 8 bases from V and 7 bases from J, the junction contained 9 bases not matched to a gene. The CDR3 DNA reads as TGTGCCAGCGGACAACAGGGGGCGAGGAATGAGCAGTTCTTC. It translates to CASGQQGARNEQFF.

The V and J genes are TRBV12-3 or TRBV12-4 and TRBJ2-2, with D possibly TRBD2 on 5 matching bases. With 3 bases removed from V and 5 bases from J, the gap between germline ends came to 10 bases. The CDR3 consists of 14 residues. Written as DNA, the CDR3 is TGTGCCAGCAGTTTTTCTAGCCGGACCGGGGAGCTGTTTTTT. Translation: CASSFSSRTGELFF.

The rearrangement uses TRBV20-1 and TRBJ1-5; 8 bases fit TRBD1. CDR3 length: 13 amino acids. J gave up 3 bases and V 5 bases, and 3 bases lay outside the gene matches. CDR1 is DFQATT, CDR2 SNEGSKA, per germline (reference sequence). The CDR3 here is CSAQDRDNQPQHF. In DNA form, the CDR3 reads TGCAGTGCTCAGGACAGGGACAATCAGCCCCAGCATTTT.